The 15 T cell receptor beta chains below all came from one sample that was sequenced in a study of cytomegalovirus exposure and HLA in healthy donors. The PCR had 60 Vbeta and 13 Jbeta primers. Here immunoSEQ multiplex PCR was the method, and the copy in TCRdb shows in-frame clones only, minus some. The profile shows more than 150,000 clones, 82% of them singletons. The material sequenced was PBMCs. The receptors were sampled from a woman aged 45-65 years in good health and CMV-seropositive.

The chain combines TRBV7-6 with TRBJ2-7; 8 positions match TRBD2. Germline values: CDR1 SGHVS, CDR2 FNYEAQ. The V and J ends lost 5 bases and 3 bases, in that order; junction bases with no gene match: 9. The CDR3 spans 15 residues. This CDR3 is CASSPTSGLGYEQYF. The CDR3 DNA follows: TGTGCCAGCAGCCCGACCTCGGGACTAGGCTACGAGCAGTACTTC. The full variable domain, with the rest looked up from reference TRBV7-6 and TRBJ2-7, is GAGVSQSPRYKVTKRGQDVALRCDPISGHVSLYWYRQALGQGPEFLTYFNYEAQQDKSGLPNDRFSAERPEGSISTLTIQRTEQRDSAMYRCASSPTSGLGYEQYFGPGTRLTVT.

The chain links TRBV5-1 to TRBJ1-1, with 9 bases that match TRBD1. The CDR3 length is 16 residues. Germline trimming cut 5 bases from V and 2 bases from J; bases unmatched to any gene: 10. The V gene's germline CDR1 is SGHRS and CDR2 YFSETQ. CDR3 DNA sequence: TGCGCCAGCAGTTACCTGGGACAGGGTCTCAACACTGAAGCTTTCTTT. It is translated as CASSYLGQGLNTEAFF.

V and J are TRBV7-9 and TRBJ2-6; maybe TRBD2 (5 bases). Germline-derived CDR1 and CDR2 are SEHNR and FQNEAQ (reference sequence). The length of the CDR3 is 17 residues. The V gene lost 2 bases and the J gene lost 0 bases, with 11 bases spanning the gap. The CDR3 DNA reads as TGTGCCAGCAGCTTACAGCGGATAGACTCTGGGGCCAACGTCCTGACTTTC. Its translation: CASSLQRIDSGANVLTF.

This sequence joins TRBV7-6 and TRBJ2-5, with 10 positions matching TRBD1. The CDR3 runs to 16 residues. J lost 3 bases, V lost 4 bases, and 8 bases had no gene match. Germline lookup yields CDR1 SGHVS and CDR2 FNYEAQ. The CDR3 sequence is CASSSWPGQGKETQYF. Here the CDR3 DNA reads TGTGCCAGCAGCTCCTGGCCGGGACAGGGGAAAGAGACCCAGTACTTC.

This clone has just one count. The rearrangement uses TRBV28 and TRBJ1-3; 8 bases match TRBD1. Germline lookup yields CDR1 MDHEN and CDR2 SYDVKM. This CDR3 is 15 amino acids long. The trim removed 3 bases at V and 4 bases at J, leaving 5 bases unmatched. The CDR3 DNA is TGTGCCAGCAGTTTTTTGGACAGGGCGGGAAACACCATATATTTT. It is translated as CASSFLDRAGNTIYF.

The genes are TRBV4-3 and TRBJ2-7; TRBD1 might be the D (5 bases). The CDR3 extends over 15 amino acids. Germline CDR1 and CDR2: LGHNA and YSLEER. V dropped 3 bases and J dropped 0 bases, with 12 bases sitting between them. CDR3 region: CASSQLQDSSYEQYF. The CDR3 DNA reads as TGCGCCAGCAGCCAGCTACAGGATAGCTCCTACGAGCAGTACTTC.

The chain recombines TRBV27 with TRBJ1-1, with D maybe TRBD1 (6 bases). V lost 5 bases, J lost 8 bases, and 15 bases lay in between. In germline, CDR1 is MNHEY, CDR2 SMNVEV (reference sequence). CDR3 length: 13 residues. The CDR3 DNA is TGTGCCAGCAGTAGGACTTACAGGGACGAAGCTTTCTTT. This gives the protein CASSRTYRDEAFF.

This clone was seen more than once but under ten times. The chain joins TRBV7-6 to TRBJ1-1; maybe TRBD1 (6 bases). Looked up from germline, CDR1 is SGHVS and CDR2 is FNYEAQ. The CDR3 is 15 residues long. V gave up 0 bases and J gave up 1 base, with 9 bases separating them. This CDR3 reads CASSLAAGANTEAFF. The CDR3 DNA reads as TGTGCCAGCAGCTTAGCCGCAGGGGCGAACACTGAAGCTTTCTTT. The variable domain in full, completed from reference TRBV7-6 and TRBJ1-1, reads GAGVSQSPRYKVTKRGQDVALRCDPISGHVSLYWYRQALGQGPEFLTYFNYEAQQDKSGLPNDRFSAERPEGSISTLTIQRTEQRDSAMYRCASSLAAGANTEAFFGQGTRLTVV.

The chain joins TRBV11-3 to TRBJ2-2; 8 nucleotides line up with TRBD2. The length of the CDR3 is 14 residues. The germline gives CDR1 SGHNT, CDR2 YENEEA. The V and J ends lost 5 bases and 3 bases, in that order; junction bases with no gene match: 2. The CDR3 protein is CASSRGGHTGELFF. In DNA form, the CDR3 reads TGTGCCAGCAGCCGGGGGGGGCACACCGGGGAGCTGTTTTTT.

The J gene is TRBJ2-3, the V gene TRBV4-3; a weak D match, TRBD2 (7 bases). This CDR3 comprises 20 residues. V lost 0 bases, J lost 1 base, and 23 bases lay in between. In germline, CDR1 is LGHNA, CDR2 YSLEER. The CDR3 DNA follows: TGCGCCAGCAGCCAAGAAGGGGGTTGGGCCGGGGGAGGGGGCACAGATACGCAGTATTTT. Amino acids: CASSQEGGWAGGGGTDTQYF.

V is TRBV6-1 and J is TRBJ1-5, with D possibly being TRBD1 (5 bases). The CDR3 totals 14 residues. The germline V gene encodes CDR1 MNHNS and CDR2 SASEGT. Trimming left V 5 bases short and J 2 bases short, with 10 bases between. The CDR3 DNA reads as TGTGCCAGCAGTCCGGGGGGTCGCAATCAGCCCCAGCATTTT. Translating it yields CASSPGGRNQPQHF.

The genes are TRBV6-5 and TRBJ2-7; D ambiguous. Between the trimmed V and J ends, which lost 8 bases and 4 bases, there was a span of 9 bases. Germline V gives CDR1 MNHEY, CDR2 SVGAGI. This CDR3 comprises 11 residues. This chain's CDR3 is CASGGIYEQYF. CDR3 sequence (DNA): TGTGCCAGCGGCGGAATTTACGAGCAGTACTTC.

This clone occurred a few times. CDR3 sequence reads: CASSLGSGKSSYEQYF. CDR3 bases: TGTGCCAGCAGCTTAGGGTCGGGGAAGAGCTCCTACGAGCAGTACTTC. The V and J genes are TRBV11-2 and TRBJ2-7; maybe TRBD2 (5 bases). This CDR3 is built from 16 residues. Germline values: CDR1 SGHAT, CDR2 FQNNGV. V lost 1 base, J lost 0 bases, and 13 bases lay in between.

This chain joins TRBV10-1 and TRBJ2-1, with a possible D match to TRBD1 (6 bases). V was pared by 4 bases and J by 14 bases, with 21 bases between. Germline V gives CDR1 WNHNN, CDR2 SYGVQD (reference sequence). The CDR3 has 14 residues. This chain's CDR3 is CASSGLLIDRKEFF. CDR3 coding DNA: TGCGCCAGCAGTGGACTGCTTATTGACAGGAAGGAGTTCTTC.

Only one count was recorded for this clone. The rearrangement links TRBV6-1 to TRBJ1-1; D is ambiguous. Germline V gene sequence: CDR1 MNHNS, CDR2 SASEGT. This CDR3 region has 15 residues. The V end lost 3 bases, the J end lost 2 bases, and 13 bases lay between the germline ends. CDR3 in amino acids: CASSDPRQANTEAFF. As DNA, the CDR3 is TGTGCCAGCAGTGATCCCCGGCAGGCAAACACTGAAGCTTTCTTT.